This is a list of T cell receptor beta chains from one sample in a study of blood T cells in healthy people across ages. TCRdb independently ran MiXCR on the 5' RACE reads; one entry per CDR3 protein. The sample holds 720,000 or so distinct CDR3 sequences, about 43% seen once. The sample was blood. These receptor sequences come from a man of 80 years or more in good health. Both conserved end residues are part of each CDR3. The D gene is left open where the match is weak. Clone size is given for some rows only: seen once, a few or many times, or a class if the clone is expanded.

v_gene	d_gene	j_gene	abundance	CDR3nt	CDR3aa
TRBV11-2	NA	TRBJ2-5	NA	TGTGCCAGCAGGGTTGGTCGTCGGACCTACAATGAGCAGTACTTC	CASRVGRRTYNEQYF
TRBV14	NA	TRBJ2-7	NA	TGTGCCAGCAGCCAAAAAACAGGGCCCTACGAGCAGTACTTC	CASSQKTGPYEQYF
TRBV24-1	NA	TRBJ1-2	NA	TGTGCCACCAGTGGAGGGACCCCCAAGGATGGCTACACCTTC	CATSGGTPKDGYTF
TRBV7-9	NA	TRBJ2-3	few	TGTGCCAGCAGCTCCCCGGGGGATACGCAGTATTTT	CASSSPGDTQYF
TRBV5-1	TRBD2	TRBJ2-1	NA	TGCGCCAGCAGCTTAACAACATTGACTAGCGGGAGTGACGAGCAGTTCTTC	CASSLTTLTSGSDEQFF
TRBV29-1	NA	TRBJ2-2	NA	TGCAGCGCCGGGGCAATTAACACCGGGGAGCTGTTTTTT	CSAGAINTGELFF
TRBV9	NA	TRBJ2-5	many	TGTGCCAGCAGCCTTACTAGACCCCAAGAGACCCAGTACTTC	CASSLTRPQETQYF
TRBV29-1	NA	TRBJ2-4	NA	TGCAGCGTTGAGGGGGATAAAAAGGGCAAAAACATTCAGTACTTC	CSVEGDKKGKNIQYF
TRBV29-1	NA	TRBJ2-7	NA	TGCAGCGCCCTTGTCGGGGCGGGCGAGCAGTACTTC	CSALVGAGEQYF
TRBV7-2	TRBD1	TRBJ1-5	NA	TGTGCCAGCAGCCGGGACAGGGAAAACAAAGATACGCAGCATTTT	CASSRDRENKDTQHF
TRBV7-7	TRBD1	TRBJ2-1	NA	TGTGCTAGCAGCTTAGAGGACAGGGACAATGAGCAGTTCTTC	CASSLEDRDNEQFF
TRBV3-1	NA	TRBJ2-7	once	TGTGCCAGCAGCCAAGATAGGCTCGTCGGAACAGGGACCTACGAGCAGTACTTC	CASSQDRLVGTGTYEQYF
TRBV7-2	NA	TRBJ2-3	few	TGTGCCAGCAGCTCATACATGGATACGCAGTATTTT	CASSSYMDTQYF
TRBV4-2	TRBD2	TRBJ2-1	many	TGTGCCAGCAGCCAAGAAGCACTAGCGGGGGGTTACAATGAGCAGTTCTTC	CASSQEALAGGYNEQFF
TRBV7-2	TRBD1	TRBJ2-1	NA	TGTGCCAGCAGCTGGGACAGGGGGAATGAGCAGTTCTTC	CASSWDRGNEQFF
TRBV7-2	TRBD2	TRBJ2-1	few	TGTGCCAGCAGCTCCCGCCGCGGCGGGGGGTCTGTGGGTGAGCAGTTCTTC	CASSSRRGGGSVGEQFF
TRBV29-1	TRBD1	TRBJ2-7	few	TGCAGCGTTAACGACAGGGGGCCCAATGAGCAGTACTTC	CSVNDRGPNEQYF
TRBV20-1	NA	TRBJ2-5	once	TGCAGTGCTAGAGGTACAGTCCGAGAGACCCAGTACTTC	CSARGTVRETQYF
TRBV27	TRBD1	TRBJ1-1	NA	TGTGCCAGCAGTTTACGGACAGGGGGCAATTTGAGAACTGAAGCTTTCTTT	CASSLRTGGNLRTEAFF
TRBV2	TRBD1	TRBJ1-1	NA	TGTGCCAGCAGTGCTACGGGTCAGGGGGCAGTTGCTTTCTTT	CASSATGQGAVAFF
TRBV7-6	NA	TRBJ1-5	NA	TGTGCCAGCAGCTTAGCAGCAGGCAGTCAGCCCCAGCATTTT	CASSLAAGSQPQHF
TRBV20-1	NA	TRBJ1-2	NA	TGCAGTGCTAGAGATAAGGGGCCGGTCTATGGCTACACCTTC	CSARDKGPVYGYTF
TRBV7-2	NA	TRBJ2-5	few	TGTGCCAGCAGCTTACAAAGAGGAACGGTTATGGAGACCCAGTACTTC	CASSLQRGTVMETQYF
TRBV28	TRBD1	TRBJ1-2	NA	TGTGCCACCTATCCAACTATTGCCGGGACAGTAGCTAACTATGGCTACACCTTC	CATYPTIAGTVANYGYTF
TRBV7-2	NA	TRBJ1-2	once	TGTGCCAGCAGCTTAGTTGACAGTAACTATGGCTACACCTTC	CASSLVDSNYGYTF
TRBV9	TRBD1	TRBJ2-5	few	TGTGCCAGCAGCGTAGATGAAGGGGGCACTGGCGAGACCCAGTACTTC	CASSVDEGGTGETQYF
TRBV20-1	TRBD2	TRBJ2-1	once	TGCAGTGCTAGAGAGCCTAGGAGCGGGAGAGCCTATGAGCAGTTCTTC	CSAREPRSGRAYEQFF
TRBV7-9	TRBD2	TRBJ2-1	NA	TGTGCCAGCAGCTTGGGGACTACCATCTACAATGAGCAGTTCTTC	CASSLGTTIYNEQFF